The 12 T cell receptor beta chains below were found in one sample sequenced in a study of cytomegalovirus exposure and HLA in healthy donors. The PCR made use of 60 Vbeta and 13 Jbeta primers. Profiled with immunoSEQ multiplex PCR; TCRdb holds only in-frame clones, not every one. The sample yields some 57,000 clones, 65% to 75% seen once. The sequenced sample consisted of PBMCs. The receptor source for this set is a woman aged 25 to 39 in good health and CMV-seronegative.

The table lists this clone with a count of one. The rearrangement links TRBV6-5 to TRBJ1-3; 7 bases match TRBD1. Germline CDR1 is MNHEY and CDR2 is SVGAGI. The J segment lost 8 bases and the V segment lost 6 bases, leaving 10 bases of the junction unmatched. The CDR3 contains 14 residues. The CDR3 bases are TGTGCCAGCAGCGAGGACAGGCTAAGGCACACCATATATTTT. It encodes CASSEDRLRHTIYF.

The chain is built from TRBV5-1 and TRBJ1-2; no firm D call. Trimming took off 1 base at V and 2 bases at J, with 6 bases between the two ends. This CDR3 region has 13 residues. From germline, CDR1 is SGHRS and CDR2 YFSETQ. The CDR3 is CASSLTDNYGYTF. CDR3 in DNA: TGCGCCAGCAGCTTGACAGACAACTATGGCTACACCTTC.

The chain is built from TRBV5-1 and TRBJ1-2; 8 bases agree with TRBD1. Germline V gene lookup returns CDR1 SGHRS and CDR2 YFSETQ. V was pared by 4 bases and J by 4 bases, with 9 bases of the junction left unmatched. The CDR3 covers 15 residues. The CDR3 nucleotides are TGCGCCAGCAGCCCGGGGACAGGAGGCCGCTATGGCTACACCTTC. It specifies CASSPGTGGRYGYTF.

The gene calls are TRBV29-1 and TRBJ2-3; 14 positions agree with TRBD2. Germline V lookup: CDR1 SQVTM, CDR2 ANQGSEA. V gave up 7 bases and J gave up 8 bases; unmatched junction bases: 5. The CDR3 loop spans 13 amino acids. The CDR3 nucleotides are TGCAGCGACAAGACTAGCGGGAGGGTTACGCAGTATTTT. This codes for CSDKTSGRVTQYF.

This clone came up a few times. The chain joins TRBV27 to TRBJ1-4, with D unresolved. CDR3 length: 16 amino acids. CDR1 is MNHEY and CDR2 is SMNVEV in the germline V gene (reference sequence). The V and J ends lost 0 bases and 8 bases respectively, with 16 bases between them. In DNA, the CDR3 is TGTGCCAGCAGTTTATCGATAGATACCGTTGAGGAAAAACTGTTTTTT. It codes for CASSLSIDTVEEKLFF.

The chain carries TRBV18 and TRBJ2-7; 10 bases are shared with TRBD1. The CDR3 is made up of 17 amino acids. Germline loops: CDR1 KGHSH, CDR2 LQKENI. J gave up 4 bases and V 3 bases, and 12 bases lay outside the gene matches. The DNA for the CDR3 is TGTGCCAGCTCACCGACAGGGGGCGGCGGTCCTACTTACGAGCAGTACGTC. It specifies CASSPTGGGGPTYEQYV.

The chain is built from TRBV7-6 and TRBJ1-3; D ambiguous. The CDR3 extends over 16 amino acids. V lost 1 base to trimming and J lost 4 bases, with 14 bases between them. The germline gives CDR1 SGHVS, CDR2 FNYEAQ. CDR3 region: CASSLDLGGRGNTIYF. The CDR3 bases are TGTGCCAGCAGCTTAGATCTAGGTGGAAGAGGAAACACCATATATTTT.

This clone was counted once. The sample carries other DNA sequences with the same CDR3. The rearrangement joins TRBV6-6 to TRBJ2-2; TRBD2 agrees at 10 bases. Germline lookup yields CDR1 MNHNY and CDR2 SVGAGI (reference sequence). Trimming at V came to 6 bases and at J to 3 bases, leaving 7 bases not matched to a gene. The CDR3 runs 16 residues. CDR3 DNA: TGTGCCAGCAGCTACACTAGCGGGAAACACACCGGGGAGCTGTTTTTT. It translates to CASSYTSGKHTGELFF.

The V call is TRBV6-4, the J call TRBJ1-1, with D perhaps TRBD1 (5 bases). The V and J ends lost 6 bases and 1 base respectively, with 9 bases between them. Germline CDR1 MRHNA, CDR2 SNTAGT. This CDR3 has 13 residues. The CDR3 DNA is TGTGCCAGCAGGAAGACAGAGAACACTGAAGCTTTCTTT. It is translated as CASRKTENTEAFF.

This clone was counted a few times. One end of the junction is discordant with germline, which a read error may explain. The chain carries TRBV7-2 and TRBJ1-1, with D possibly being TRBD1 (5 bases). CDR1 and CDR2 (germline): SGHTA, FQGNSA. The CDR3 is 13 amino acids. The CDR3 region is CASSFRAGYEMRF. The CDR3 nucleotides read TGTGCCAGCAGCTTCCGGGCAGGGTATGAGATGCGGTTT.

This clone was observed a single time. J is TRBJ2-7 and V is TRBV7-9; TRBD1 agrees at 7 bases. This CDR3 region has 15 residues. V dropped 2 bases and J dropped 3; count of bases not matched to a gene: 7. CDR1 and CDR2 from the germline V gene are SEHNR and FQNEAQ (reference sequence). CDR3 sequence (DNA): TGTGCCAGCAGCTTACGGGACAGCCCATTCTACGAGCAGTACTTC. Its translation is CASSLRDSPFYEQYF.

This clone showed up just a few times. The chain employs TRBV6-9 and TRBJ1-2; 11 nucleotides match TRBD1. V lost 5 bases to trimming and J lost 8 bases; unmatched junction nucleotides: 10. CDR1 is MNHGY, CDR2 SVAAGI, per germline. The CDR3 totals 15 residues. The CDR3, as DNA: TGTGCCAGCAGTAACCCCGGGACAGGGGGAGGCGGCTACACCTTC. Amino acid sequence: CASSNPGTGGGGYTF.